Detailed here is one T cell receptor (beta chain). This CDR3 contains 18 residues. V shed 2 bases and J shed 4 bases, with 21 bases lying between them. In germline, CDR1 is MNHNS, CDR2 SASEGT. The sample comes from a study of blood T cell repertoires in COVID-19. The overall study: COVID-19 samples from acute and convalescent phases originated in the United States, Italy and Spain. The analysed material was cDNA or gDNA that came from T cells, B-cell-depleted T cells, or PBMCs.

TCRdb keeps only in-frame clones here, not all; method: immunoSEQ multiplex PCR. The sample holds about 70,000 clones, roughly four fifths seen once. The chain is built from TRBV6-1 and TRBJ1-5, with a possible D match to TRBD1 (5 bases). The receptor comes from a woman older than 75 with active or convalescent COVID-19. Sequences were obtained from peripheral blood. As DNA, the CDR3 is TGTGCCAGCAGTGAATGGGGCGGATATAGCAAGGGGAATCAGCCCCAGCATTTT. Translated: CASSEWGGYSKGNQPQHF.